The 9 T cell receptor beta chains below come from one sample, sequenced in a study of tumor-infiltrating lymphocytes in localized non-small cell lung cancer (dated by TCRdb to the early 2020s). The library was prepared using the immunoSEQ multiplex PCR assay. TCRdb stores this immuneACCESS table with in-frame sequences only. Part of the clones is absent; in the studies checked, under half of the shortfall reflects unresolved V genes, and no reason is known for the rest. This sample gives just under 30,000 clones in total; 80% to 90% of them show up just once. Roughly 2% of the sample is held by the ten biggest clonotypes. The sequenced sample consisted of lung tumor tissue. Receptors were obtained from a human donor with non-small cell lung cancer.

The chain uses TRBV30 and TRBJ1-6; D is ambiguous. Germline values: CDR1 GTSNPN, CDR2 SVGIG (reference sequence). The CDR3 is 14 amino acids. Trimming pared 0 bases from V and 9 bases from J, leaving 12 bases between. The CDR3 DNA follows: TGTGCCTGGAGTGTACTCATCCGCGGTTCACCCCTCCACTTT. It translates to CAWSVLIRGSPLHF.

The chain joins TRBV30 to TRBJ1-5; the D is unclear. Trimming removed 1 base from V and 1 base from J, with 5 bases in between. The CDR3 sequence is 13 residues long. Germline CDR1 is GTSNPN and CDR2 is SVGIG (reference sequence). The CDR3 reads CAWSGGSNQPQHF. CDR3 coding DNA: TGTGCCTGGAGTGGTGGGAGCAATCAGCCCCAGCATTTT.

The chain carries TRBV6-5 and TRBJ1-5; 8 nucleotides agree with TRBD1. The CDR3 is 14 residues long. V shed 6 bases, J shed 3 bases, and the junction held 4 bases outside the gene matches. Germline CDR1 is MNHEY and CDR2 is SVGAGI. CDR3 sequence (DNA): TGTGCCAGCAGGAACAGGGGGGACAATCAGCCCCAGCATTTT. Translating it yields CASRNRGDNQPQHF.

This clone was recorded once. DNA of the CDR3: TGTGCCAGCAGTTACGGACACTCTGGAAACACCATATATTTT. It yields the protein CASSYGHSGNTIYF. The rearrangement uses TRBV6-6 and TRBJ1-3, with a tentative D call TRBD1 (5 bases). This CDR3 is 14 amino acids long. V was clipped by 2 bases and J by 0 bases, with 5 bases between them. Germline CDR1 MNHNY, CDR2 SVGAGI (reference sequence).

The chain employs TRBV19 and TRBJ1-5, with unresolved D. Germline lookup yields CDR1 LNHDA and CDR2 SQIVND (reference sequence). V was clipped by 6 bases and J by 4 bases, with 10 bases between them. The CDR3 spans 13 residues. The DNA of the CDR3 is TGTGCCAGTAGCCCCACGCGGAATCAGCCCCAGCATTTT. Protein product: CASSPTRNQPQHF.

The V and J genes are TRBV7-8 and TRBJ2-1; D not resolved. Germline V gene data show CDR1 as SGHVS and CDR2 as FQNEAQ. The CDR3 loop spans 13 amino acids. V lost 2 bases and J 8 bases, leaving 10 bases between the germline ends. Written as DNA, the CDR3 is TGTGCCAGCAGCTTAACGCGAGAGGATGAGCAGTTCTTC. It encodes CASSLTREDEQFF.

The CDR3 bases are TGCGCCAGCAGCCAAGCGGGGTCCTTGAACACTGAAGCTTTCTTT. Translating it yields CASSQAGSLNTEAFF. V and J are TRBV4-3 and TRBJ1-1; D gene unclear. In germline, CDR1 is LGHNA, CDR2 YSLEER. The CDR3 is made up of 15 amino acids. V was cut by 1 base and J by 0 bases, with 9 bases left in between.

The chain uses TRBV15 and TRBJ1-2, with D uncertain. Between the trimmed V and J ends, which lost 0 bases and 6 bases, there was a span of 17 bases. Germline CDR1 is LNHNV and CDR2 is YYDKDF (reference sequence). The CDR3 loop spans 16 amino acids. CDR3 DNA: TGTGCCACCAGCAGAGATCTGGTTCTTACGATAAATGGCTACACCTTC. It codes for CATSRDLVLTINGYTF. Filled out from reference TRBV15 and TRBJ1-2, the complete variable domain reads DAMVIQNPRYQVTQFGKPVTLSCSQTLNHNVMYWYQQKSSQAPKLLFHYYDKDFNNEADTPDNFQSRRPNTSFCFLDIRSPGLGDTAMYLCATSRDLVLTINGYTFGSGTRLTVV.

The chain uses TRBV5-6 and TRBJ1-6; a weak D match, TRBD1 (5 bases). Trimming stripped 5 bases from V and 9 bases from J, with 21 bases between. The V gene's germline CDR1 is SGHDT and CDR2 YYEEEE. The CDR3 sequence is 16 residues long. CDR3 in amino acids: CASRPAGREGLSPLHF. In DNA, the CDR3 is TGTGCCAGCAGACCCGCCGGGCGGGAGGGACTTTCACCCCTCCACTTT. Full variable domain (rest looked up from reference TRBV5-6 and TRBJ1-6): DAGVTQSPTHLIKTRGQQVTLRCSPKSGHDTVSWYQQALGQGPQFIFQYYEEEERQRGNFPDRFSGHQFPNYSSELNVNALLLGDSALYLCASRPAGREGLSPLHFGNGTRLTVT.